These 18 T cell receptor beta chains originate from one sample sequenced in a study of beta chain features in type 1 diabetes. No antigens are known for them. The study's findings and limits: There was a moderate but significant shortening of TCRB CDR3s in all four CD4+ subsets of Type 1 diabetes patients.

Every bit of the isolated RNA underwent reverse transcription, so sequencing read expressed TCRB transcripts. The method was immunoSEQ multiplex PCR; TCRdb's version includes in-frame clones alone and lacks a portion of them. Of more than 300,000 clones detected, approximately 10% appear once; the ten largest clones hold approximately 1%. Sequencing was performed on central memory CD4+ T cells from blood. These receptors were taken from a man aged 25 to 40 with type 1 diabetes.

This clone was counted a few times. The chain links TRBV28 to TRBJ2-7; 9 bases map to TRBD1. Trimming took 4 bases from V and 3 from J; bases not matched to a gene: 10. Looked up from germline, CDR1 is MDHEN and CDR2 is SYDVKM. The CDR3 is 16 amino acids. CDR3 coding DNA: TGTGCCAGCAGTTCCCGACAGGGGGTAGGTTTCTACGAGCAGTACTTC. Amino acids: CASSSRQGVGFYEQYF.

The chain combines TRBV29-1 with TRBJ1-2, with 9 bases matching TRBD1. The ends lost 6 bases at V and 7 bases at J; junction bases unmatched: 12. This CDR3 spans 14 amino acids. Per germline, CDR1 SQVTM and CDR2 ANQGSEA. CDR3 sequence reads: CSVILTGGTSGYTF. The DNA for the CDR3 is TGCAGCGTAATCCTAACAGGGGGCACATCTGGCTACACCTTC.

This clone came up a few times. CDR3 DNA sequence: TGTGCCAGCAGCGTAGACAAAGGGGTCGAAAACATTCAGTACTTC. Protein sequence: CASSVDKGVENIQYF. The chain couples TRBV9 to TRBJ2-4; TRBD1 might be the D (5 bases). With 0 bases removed from V and 5 bases from J, the gap between germline ends came to 12 bases. Germline V gene lookup returns CDR1 SGDLS and CDR2 YYNGEE. The CDR3 sequence is 15 residues long.

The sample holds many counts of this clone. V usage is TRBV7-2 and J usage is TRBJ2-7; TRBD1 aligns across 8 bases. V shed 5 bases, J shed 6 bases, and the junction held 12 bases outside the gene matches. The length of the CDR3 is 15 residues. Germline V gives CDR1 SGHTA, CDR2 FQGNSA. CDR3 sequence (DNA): TGTGCCAGCAGCCCAGGGGGCGCCCGCCTAGCCGAGCAGTACTTC. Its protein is CASSPGGARLAEQYF.

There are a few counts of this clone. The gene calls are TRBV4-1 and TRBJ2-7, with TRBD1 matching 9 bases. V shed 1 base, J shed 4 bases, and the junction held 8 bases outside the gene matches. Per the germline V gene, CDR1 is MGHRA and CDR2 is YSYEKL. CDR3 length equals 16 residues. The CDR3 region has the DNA TGCGCCAGCAGCCAAGGTCCCGGACAGGGGAAGTACGAGCAGTACTTC. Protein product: CASSQGPGQGKYEQYF.

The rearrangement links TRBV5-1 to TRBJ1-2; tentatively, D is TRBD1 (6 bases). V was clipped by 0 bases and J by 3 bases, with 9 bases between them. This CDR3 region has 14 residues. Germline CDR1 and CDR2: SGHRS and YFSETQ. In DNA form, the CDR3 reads TGCGCCAGCAGCTTGGGACAGGACGACTATGGCTACACCTTC. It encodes CASSLGQDDYGYTF.

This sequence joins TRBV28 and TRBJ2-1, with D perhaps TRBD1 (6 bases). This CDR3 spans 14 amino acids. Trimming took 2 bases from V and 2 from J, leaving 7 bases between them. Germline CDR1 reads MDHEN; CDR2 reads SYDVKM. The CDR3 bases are TGTGCCAGCAGTTTAGGACAGACCTACAATGAGCAGTTCTTC. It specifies CASSLGQTYNEQFF.

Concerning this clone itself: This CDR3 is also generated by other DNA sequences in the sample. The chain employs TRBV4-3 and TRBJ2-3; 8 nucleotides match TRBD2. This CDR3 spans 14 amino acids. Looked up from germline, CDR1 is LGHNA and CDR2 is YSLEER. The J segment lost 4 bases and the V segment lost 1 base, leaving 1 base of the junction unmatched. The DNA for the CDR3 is TGCGCCAGCAGCCAAGTAGCGGGGCCAGATACGCAGTATTTT. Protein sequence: CASSQVAGPDTQYF.

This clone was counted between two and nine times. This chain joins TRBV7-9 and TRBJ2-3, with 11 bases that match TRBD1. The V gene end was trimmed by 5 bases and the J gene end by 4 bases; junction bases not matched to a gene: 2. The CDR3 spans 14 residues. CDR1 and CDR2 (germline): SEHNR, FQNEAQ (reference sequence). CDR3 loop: CASSAGQGADTQYF. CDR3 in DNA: TGTGCCAGCAGCGCGGGACAGGGGGCAGATACGCAGTATTTT.

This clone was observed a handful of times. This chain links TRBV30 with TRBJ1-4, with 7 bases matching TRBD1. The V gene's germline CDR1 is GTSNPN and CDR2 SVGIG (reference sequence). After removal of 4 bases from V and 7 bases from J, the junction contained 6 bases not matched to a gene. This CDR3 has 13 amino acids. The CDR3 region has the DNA TGTGCCTGGAACCACAGGGGTGGTGAAAAACTGTTTTTT. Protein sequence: CAWNHRGGEKLFF.

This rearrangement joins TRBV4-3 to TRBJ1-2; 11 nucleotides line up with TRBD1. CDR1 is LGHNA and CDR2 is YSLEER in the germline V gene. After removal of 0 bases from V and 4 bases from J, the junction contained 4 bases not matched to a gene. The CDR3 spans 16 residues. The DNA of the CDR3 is TGCGCCAGCAGCCAAGATAAGGGACAGGGGGGCTATGGCTACACCTTC. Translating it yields CASSQDKGQGGYGYTF.

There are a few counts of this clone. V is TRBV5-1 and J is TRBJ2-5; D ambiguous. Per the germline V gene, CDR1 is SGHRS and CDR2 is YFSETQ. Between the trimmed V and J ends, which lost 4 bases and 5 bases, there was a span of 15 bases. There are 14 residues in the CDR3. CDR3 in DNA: TGCGCCAGCAGCCCCGACAATAATATTGAGACCCAGTACTTC. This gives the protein CASSPDNNIETQYF.

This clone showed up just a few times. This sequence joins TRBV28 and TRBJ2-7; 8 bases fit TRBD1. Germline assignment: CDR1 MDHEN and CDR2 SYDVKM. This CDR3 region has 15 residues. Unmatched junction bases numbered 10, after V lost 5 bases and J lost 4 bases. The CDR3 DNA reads TGTGCCAGCAGTCCCCCAGGGACAGGAGGTTACGAGCAGTACTTC. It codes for CASSPPGTGGYEQYF.

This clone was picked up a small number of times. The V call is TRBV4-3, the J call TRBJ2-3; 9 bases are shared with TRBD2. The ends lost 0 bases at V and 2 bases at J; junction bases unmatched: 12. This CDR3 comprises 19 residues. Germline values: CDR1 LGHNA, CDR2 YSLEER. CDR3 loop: CASSQEFAGGPFATDTQYF. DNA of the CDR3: TGCGCCAGCAGCCAAGAGTTTGCGGGGGGGCCATTCGCCACAGATACGCAGTATTTT.

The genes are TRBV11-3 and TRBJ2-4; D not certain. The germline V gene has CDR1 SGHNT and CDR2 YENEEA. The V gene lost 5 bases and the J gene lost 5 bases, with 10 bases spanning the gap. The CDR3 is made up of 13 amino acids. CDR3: CASSLGQENIQYF. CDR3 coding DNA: TGTGCCAGCAGCCTGGGCCAGGAAAACATTCAGTACTTC.

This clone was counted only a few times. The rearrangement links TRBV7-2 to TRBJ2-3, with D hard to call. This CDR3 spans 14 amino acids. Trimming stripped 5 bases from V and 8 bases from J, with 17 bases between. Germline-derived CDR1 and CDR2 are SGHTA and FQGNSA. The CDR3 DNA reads TGTGCCAGCAGCGCCGGGTGGGCCGGTGGTACGCAGTATTTT. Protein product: CASSAGWAGGTQYF.

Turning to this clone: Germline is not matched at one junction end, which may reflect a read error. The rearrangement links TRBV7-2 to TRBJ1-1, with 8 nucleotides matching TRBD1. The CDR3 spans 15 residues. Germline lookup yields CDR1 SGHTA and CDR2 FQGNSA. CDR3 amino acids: CACSALQGGNTEAFF. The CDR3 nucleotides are TGTGCCTGCAGCGCTTTACAGGGGGGAAACACTGAAGCTTTCTTT. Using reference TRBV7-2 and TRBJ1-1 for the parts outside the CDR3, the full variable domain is GAGVSQSPSNKVTEKGKDVELRCDPISGHTALYWYRQSLGQGLEFLIYFQGNSAPDKSGLPSDRFSAERTGGSVSTLTIQRTQQEDSAVYLCACSALQGGNTEAFFGQGTRLTVV.

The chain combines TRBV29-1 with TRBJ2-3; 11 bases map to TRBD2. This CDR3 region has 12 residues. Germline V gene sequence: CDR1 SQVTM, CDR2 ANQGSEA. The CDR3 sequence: CGSGGGTDTQYF. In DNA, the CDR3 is TGCGGTAGCGGGGGGGGCACAGATACGCAGTATTTT.